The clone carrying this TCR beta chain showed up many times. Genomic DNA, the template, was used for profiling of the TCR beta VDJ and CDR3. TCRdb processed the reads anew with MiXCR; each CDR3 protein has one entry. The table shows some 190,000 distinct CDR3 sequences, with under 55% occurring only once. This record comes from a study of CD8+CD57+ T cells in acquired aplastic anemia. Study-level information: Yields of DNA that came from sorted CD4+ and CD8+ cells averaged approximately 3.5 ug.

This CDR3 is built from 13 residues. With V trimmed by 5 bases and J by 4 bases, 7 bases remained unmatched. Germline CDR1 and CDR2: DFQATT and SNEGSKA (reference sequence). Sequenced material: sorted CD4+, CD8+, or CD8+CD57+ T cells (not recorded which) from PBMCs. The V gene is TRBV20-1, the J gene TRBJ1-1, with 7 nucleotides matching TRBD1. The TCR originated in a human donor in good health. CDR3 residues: CSARTGAGTEAFF. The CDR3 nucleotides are TGCAGTGCTCGAACAGGGGCGGGCACTGAAGCTTTCTTT.